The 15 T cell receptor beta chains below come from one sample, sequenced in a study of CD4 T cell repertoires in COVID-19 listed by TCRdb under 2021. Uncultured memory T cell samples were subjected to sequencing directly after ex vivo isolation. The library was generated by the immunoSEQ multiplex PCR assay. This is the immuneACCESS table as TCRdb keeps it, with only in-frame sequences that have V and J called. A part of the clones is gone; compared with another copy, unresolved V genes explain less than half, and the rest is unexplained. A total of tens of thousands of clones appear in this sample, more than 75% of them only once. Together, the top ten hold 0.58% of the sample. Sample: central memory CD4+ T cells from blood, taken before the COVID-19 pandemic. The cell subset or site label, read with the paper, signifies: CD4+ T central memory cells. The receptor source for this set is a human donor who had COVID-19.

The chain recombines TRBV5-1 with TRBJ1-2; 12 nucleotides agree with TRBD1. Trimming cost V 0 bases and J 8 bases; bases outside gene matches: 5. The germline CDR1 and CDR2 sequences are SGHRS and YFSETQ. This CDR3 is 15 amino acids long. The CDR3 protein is CASSLEGQGAWGYTF. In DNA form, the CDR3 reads TGCGCCAGCAGCTTGGAGGGACAGGGGGCCTGGGGCTACACCTTC.

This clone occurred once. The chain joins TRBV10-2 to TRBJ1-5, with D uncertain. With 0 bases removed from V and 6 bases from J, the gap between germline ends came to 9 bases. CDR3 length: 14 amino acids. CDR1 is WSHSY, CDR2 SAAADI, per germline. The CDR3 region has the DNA TGCGCCAGCAGTGAGTCGGCAGTTTCTCAGCCCCAGCATTTT. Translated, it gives CASSESAVSQPQHF.

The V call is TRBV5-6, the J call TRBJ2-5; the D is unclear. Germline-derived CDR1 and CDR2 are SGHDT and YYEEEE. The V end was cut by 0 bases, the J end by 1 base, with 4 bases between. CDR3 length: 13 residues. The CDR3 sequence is CASSLGVQETQYF. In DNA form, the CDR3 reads TGTGCCAGCAGCTTGGGAGTCCAAGAGACCCAGTACTTC.

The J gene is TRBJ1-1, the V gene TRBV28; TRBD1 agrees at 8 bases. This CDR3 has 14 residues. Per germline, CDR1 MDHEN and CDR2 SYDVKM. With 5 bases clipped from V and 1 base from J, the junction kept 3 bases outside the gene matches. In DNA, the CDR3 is TGTGCCAGCAGTCCTGACAGGGGGAACACTGAAGCTTTCTTT. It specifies CASSPDRGNTEAFF.

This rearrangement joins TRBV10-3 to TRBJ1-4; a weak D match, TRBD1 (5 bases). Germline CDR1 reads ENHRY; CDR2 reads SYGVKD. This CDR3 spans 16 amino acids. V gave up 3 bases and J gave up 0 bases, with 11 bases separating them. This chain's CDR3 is CAISEWGGATNEKLFF. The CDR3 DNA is TGTGCCATCAGTGAATGGGGGGGGGCAACTAATGAAAAACTGTTTTTT.

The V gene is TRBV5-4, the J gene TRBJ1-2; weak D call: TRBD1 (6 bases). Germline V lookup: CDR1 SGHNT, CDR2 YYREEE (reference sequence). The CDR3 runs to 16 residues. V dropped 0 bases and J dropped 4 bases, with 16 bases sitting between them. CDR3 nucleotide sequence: TGTGCCAGCAGCTTGGAGAGGGACCTAGGGGGCTATGGCTACACCTTC. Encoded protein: CASSLERDLGGYGYTF. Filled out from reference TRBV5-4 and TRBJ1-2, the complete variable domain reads ETGVTQSPTHLIKTRGQQVTLRCSSQSGHNTVSWYQQALGQGPQFIFQYYREEENGRGNFPPRFSGLQFPNYSSELNVNALELDDSALYLCASSLERDLGGYGYTFGSGTRLTVV.

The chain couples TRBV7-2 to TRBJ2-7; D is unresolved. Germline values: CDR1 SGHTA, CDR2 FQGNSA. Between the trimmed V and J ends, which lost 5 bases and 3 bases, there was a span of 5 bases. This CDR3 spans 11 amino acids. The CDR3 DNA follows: TGTGCCAGCAGCCCGAGCTACGAGCAGTACTTC. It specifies CASSPSYEQYF.

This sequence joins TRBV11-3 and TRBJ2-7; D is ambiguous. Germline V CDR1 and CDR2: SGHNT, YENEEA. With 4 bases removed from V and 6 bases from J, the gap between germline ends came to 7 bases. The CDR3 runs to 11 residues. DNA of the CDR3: TGTGCCAGCAGCTCTTACGGCGAGCAGTACTTC. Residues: CASSSYGEQYF.

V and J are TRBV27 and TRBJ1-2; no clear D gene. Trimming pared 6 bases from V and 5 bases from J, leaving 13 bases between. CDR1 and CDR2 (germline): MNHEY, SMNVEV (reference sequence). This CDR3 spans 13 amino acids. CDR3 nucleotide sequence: TGTGCCAGCAGCCCCGGAGGGCCGTATGGCTACACCTTC. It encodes CASSPGGPYGYTF.

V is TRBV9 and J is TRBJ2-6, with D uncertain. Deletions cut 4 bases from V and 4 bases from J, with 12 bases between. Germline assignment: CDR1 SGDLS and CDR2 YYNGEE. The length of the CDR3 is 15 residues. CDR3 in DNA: TGTGCCAGCAGCCATGACCCAGGAGGGGCCAACGTCCTGACTTTC. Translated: CASSHDPGGANVLTF.

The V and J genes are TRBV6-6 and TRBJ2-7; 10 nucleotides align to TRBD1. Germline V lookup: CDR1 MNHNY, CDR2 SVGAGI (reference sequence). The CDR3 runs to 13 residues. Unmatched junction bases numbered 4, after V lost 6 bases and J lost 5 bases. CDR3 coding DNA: TGTGCCAGCAGCCCCGGGACAGGGGACGAGCAGTACTTC. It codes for CASSPGTGDEQYF.

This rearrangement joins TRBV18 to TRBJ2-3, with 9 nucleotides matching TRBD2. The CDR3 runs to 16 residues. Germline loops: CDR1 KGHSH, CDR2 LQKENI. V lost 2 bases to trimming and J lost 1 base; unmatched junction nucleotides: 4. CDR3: CASSPEVAGGTDTQYF. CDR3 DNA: TGTGCCAGCTCACCAGAGGTAGCGGGGGGCACAGATACGCAGTATTTT.

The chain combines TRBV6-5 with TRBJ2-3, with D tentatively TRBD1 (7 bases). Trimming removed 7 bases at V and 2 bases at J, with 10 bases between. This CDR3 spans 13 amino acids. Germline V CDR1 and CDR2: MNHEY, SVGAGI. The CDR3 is CASMEGATDTQYF. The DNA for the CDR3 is TGTGCCAGCATGGAGGGGGCCACAGATACGCAGTATTTT.

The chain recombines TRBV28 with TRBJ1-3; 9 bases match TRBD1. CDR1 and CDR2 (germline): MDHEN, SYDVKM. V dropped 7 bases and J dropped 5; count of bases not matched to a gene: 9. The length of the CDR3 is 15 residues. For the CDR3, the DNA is TGTGCCAGCACCACGGGACAGGGACCTCGAAACACCATATATTTT. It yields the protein CASTTGQGPRNTIYF.

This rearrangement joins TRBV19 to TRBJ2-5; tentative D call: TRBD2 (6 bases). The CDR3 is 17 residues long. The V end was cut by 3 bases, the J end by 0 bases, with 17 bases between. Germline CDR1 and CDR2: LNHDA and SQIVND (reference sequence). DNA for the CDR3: TGTGCCAGTAGTATGATGGGGCGGAGGGCGTACCAAGAGACCCAGTACTTC. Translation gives CASSMMGRRAYQETQYF.